The clone carrying this T cell receptor (beta chain) was seen once. No antigen is known for it. TCR beta VDJ and CDR3 profiles were obtained from a genomic DNA template. TCRdb re-called the reads with MiXCR, one entry per CDR3 protein. The sample includes about 120,000 distinct CDR3 sequences, 55% to 70% seen only once; the top ten take 25% to 30%. The sample originates from a study of CD8+CD57+ T cells in acquired aplastic anemia. Study-wide results and caveats: Patients and controls were not found to differ significantly in CD8+ Simpson's diversity. Patients and controls shared twenty-nine CD8+ CDR3 sequences, which appeared highly expressed in patients and within their immunodominant clones.

Sequencing involved patients with CD8+CD57+ cell expansion previously shown by flow cytometry. A severe acquired aplastic anemia diagnosis applied to all patients. Sequencing used sorted CD4+, CD8+, or CD8+CD57+ T cells (not recorded which) from PBMCs. The TCR sequence derives from a human donor with aplastic anemia.

The CDR3 region has the DNA TGTGCCAGTAGGGGGACTGGCGGAGGGTATGAGCAGTTCTTC. Protein sequence: CASRGTGGGYEQFF. The chain has TRBV19 and TRBJ2-1; D perhaps matches TRBD2 (6 bases). Trimming removed 6 bases at V and 8 bases at J, with 17 bases between. CDR1 is LNHDA, CDR2 SQIVND, per germline (reference sequence). There are 14 residues in the CDR3. The full variable domain, rest sourced from reference TRBV19 and TRBJ2-1, is DGGITQSPKYLFRKEGQNVTLSCEQNLNHDAMYWYRQDPGQGLRLIYYSQIVNDFQKGDIAEGYSVSREKKESFPLTVTSAQKNPTAFYLCASRGTGGGYEQFFGPGTRLTVL.